Below are 15 T cell receptor beta chains sequenced from a single sample in a study of shared clonotypes between healthy human individuals. CD45RO negativity and positive selection for CCR7 defined naive CD8 cells, a population that excluded terminally differentiated effector memory CD45RA+ cells. The repertoire was sequenced with immunoSEQ multiplex PCR; TCRdb's copy has only in-frame clones and lacks some. The table records about 2.1 million clones, about 93% of them present only once. Sequenced material: naive CD8+ T cells from PBMCs. The receptor set was obtained from a man aged 18 to 30 in good health. Some clones in this sample may be carry-over from other donors' samples.

The genes are TRBV5-6 and TRBJ2-7; D may be TRBD2 (6 bases). V lost 2 bases, J lost 6 bases, and 9 bases lay in between. Germline V lookup: CDR1 SGHDT, CDR2 YYEEEE. This CDR3 has 12 amino acids. In nucleotides, the CDR3 is TGTGCCAGCAGCTTCGGGAGCCGCGAGCAGTACTTC. Protein sequence: CASSFGSREQYF.

V gene TRBV6-5 combines with J gene TRBJ2-7; 12 bases fit TRBD2. Germline-derived CDR1 and CDR2 are MNHEY and SVGAGI. Losses at the gene ends were 2 bases for V and 6 bases for J; bases not matched to a gene: 5. The CDR3 covers 15 residues. The CDR3 loop is CASSYKTSGSGEQYF. Written as DNA, the CDR3 is TGTGCCAGCAGTTACAAGACTAGCGGGAGTGGCGAGCAGTACTTC.

V gene TRBV27 combines with J gene TRBJ1-5, with D tentatively TRBD1 (6 bases). The CDR3 loop spans 16 amino acids. V was trimmed by 4 bases and J by 0 bases, leaving 13 bases between them. Germline V CDR1 and CDR2: MNHEY, SMNVEV (reference sequence). DNA of the CDR3: TGTGCCAGCAGTTCCTCAGGACAGTATAGCAATCAGCCCCAGCATTTT. Translation: CASSSSGQYSNQPQHF.

The gene calls are TRBV6-5 and TRBJ2-7, with 8 bases identical to TRBD2. The CDR3 length is 16 residues. Germline V gives CDR1 MNHEY, CDR2 SVGAGI. Trimming removed 3 bases from V and 4 bases from J; junction bases left unmatched: 11. The CDR3 loop reads CASSYYVGRAWYEQYF. The CDR3 DNA follows: TGTGCCAGCAGTTATTACGTCGGGAGGGCCTGGTACGAGCAGTACTTC.

The genes are TRBV7-2 and TRBJ1-2, with 7 bases aligning to TRBD1. This CDR3 is built from 15 residues. Germline CDR1 is SGHTA and CDR2 is FQGNSA. V was clipped by 4 bases and J by 4 bases; unmatched bases: 9. The CDR3 region is CASSSVAGQFYGYTF. The CDR3 DNA is TGTGCCAGCAGCTCCGTAGCGGGACAGTTCTATGGCTACACCTTC.

This clone came up once. The V gene is TRBV4-3, the J gene TRBJ1-4, with 9 bases matching TRBD1. Germline lookup yields CDR1 LGHNA and CDR2 YSLEER. The length of the CDR3 is 14 residues. V was clipped by 1 base and J by 6 bases; unmatched bases: 0. The CDR3 protein is CASSQGQGDEKLFF. CDR3 DNA: TGCGCCAGCAGCCAAGGACAGGGGGATGAAAAACTGTTTTTT.

This clone is a singleton in its sample. This chain uses TRBV16 with TRBJ2-2, with 7 bases matching TRBD2. Germline V gives CDR1 KGHSY, CDR2 FQNENV. Germline trimming cut 1 base from V and 4 bases from J; bases unmatched to any gene: 6. This CDR3 has 16 amino acids. The chain's CDR3 is CASSQFAGEVTGELFF. The DNA for the CDR3 is TGTGCCAGCAGCCAATTTGCGGGAGAGGTCACCGGGGAGCTGTTTTTT.

Only one count was recorded for this clone. Other DNA variants within this sample encode the same CDR3. The gene calls are TRBV28 and TRBJ2-3; maybe TRBD2 (5 bases). Germline values: CDR1 MDHEN, CDR2 SYDVKM. V lost 5 bases, J lost 0 bases, and 9 bases lay in between. This CDR3 comprises 14 residues. The CDR3 sequence is CASSVASSTDTQYF. CDR3 in DNA: TGTGCCAGCAGTGTAGCGTCTAGCACAGATACGCAGTATTTT.

This chain uses TRBV30 with TRBJ1-3; D gene ambiguous. Germline CDR1 reads GTSNPN; CDR2 reads SVGIG (reference sequence). The CDR3 length is 13 residues. Trimming shortened V by 1 base and J by 0 bases, and 4 bases separated the two germline ends. The CDR3 DNA reads as TGTGCCTGGAGTGGCCGCTCTGGAAACACCATATATTTT. It codes for CAWSGRSGNTIYF. The full variable domain, its missing parts supplied by reference TRBV30 and TRBJ1-3, is SQTIHQWPATLVQPVGSPLSLECTVEGTSNPNLYWYRQAAGRGLQLLFYSVGIGQISSEVPQNLSASRPQDRQFILSSKKLLLSDSGFYLCAWSGRSGNTIYFGEGSWLTVV.

The rearrangement links TRBV7-2 to TRBJ2-1; D not resolved. The germline gives CDR1 SGHTA, CDR2 FQGNSA. The CDR3 sequence is 17 residues long. Trimming took off 5 bases at V and 4 bases at J, with 21 bases between the two ends. CDR3 DNA sequence: TGTGCCAGCAGCCCCCGGGCTGCTGGATTGGTTTACAATGAGCAGTTCTTC. As protein: CASSPRAAGLVYNEQFF.

J is TRBJ1-4 and V is TRBV19, with D perhaps matching TRBD1 (5 bases). Germline CDR1 reads LNHDA; CDR2 reads SQIVND (reference sequence). V dropped 2 bases and J dropped 5 bases, with 12 bases sitting between them. The CDR3 contains 15 residues. The CDR3 DNA follows: TGTGCCAGTAGTATATACGTGGACAACAATGAAAAACTGTTTTTT. Translated: CASSIYVDNNEKLFF.

The CDR3 nucleotides are TGTGCCAGCAGCTCTACTATGGGCAGGGGCCTCTATGGCTACACCTTC. It translates to CASSSTMGRGLYGYTF. The genes are TRBV4-2 and TRBJ1-2; tentatively, D is TRBD1 (6 bases). V was cut by 5 bases and J by 4 bases, with 20 bases left in between. The CDR3 contains 16 residues. The germline V gene encodes CDR1 LGHNA and CDR2 YNFKEQ.

V is TRBV27 and J is TRBJ1-1; D gene unclear. Germline V lookup: CDR1 MNHEY, CDR2 SMNVEV (reference sequence). CDR3 length: 15 amino acids. The germline V and J ends were trimmed by 9 bases and 1 base, with 18 bases remaining between them. The CDR3 spells CASQRQWGGNTEAFF. In DNA form, the CDR3 reads TGTGCCAGTCAGCGGCAGTGGGGAGGGAACACTGAAGCTTTCTTT.

The table lists this clone with a few counts. This chain joins TRBV29-1 and TRBJ1-2; D not resolved. This CDR3 is built from 11 residues. The V and J ends lost 8 bases and 12 bases respectively, with 19 bases between them. The germline gives CDR1 SQVTM, CDR2 ANQGSEA. The CDR3 loop reads CSTFTSGSHTF. The CDR3 DNA sequence: TGCAGCACTTTTACATCGGGAAGTCACACCTTC.

This clone showed up just once. Additional DNA sequences in this sample encode the identical CDR3. CDR3 sequence reads: CASSYGQGAYEQYF. CDR3 sequence (DNA): TGCGCCAGCAGCTACGGACAGGGTGCCTACGAGCAGTACTTC. The J gene is TRBJ2-7, the V gene TRBV5-1; 8 bases line up with TRBD1. The length of the CDR3 is 14 residues. Germline CDR1 SGHRS, CDR2 YFSETQ. J lost 2 bases, V lost 3 bases, and 4 bases had no gene match.